Below, 20 T cell receptor beta chains from the same sample are listed, as sequenced in a study of shared clonotypes between healthy human individuals. Clones were sequenced by immunoSEQ multiplex PCR, and TCRdb holds only the in-frame ones, with some missing. The data show 2,100,000 or so clones, with approximately 95% seen just once and about 0.13% held by the top ten. Source material: naive CD4+ T cells sorted from blood. Subset in this sample: CD45RA+ positively selected. These receptor sequences come from a man between 18 and 29 years old in good health.

Ten or more counts support this clone. This CDR3 is also generated by other DNA sequences in the sample. V and J are TRBV30 and TRBJ1-4; D ambiguous. Germline V lookup: CDR1 GTSNPN, CDR2 SVGIG (reference sequence). The V and J ends lost 3 bases and 4 bases respectively, with 12 bases between them. The CDR3 spans 14 residues. The CDR3 region is CAWRFAGNNEKLFF. CDR3 nucleotide sequence: TGTGCCTGGAGATTTGCAGGAAATAATGAAAAACTGTTTTTT.

The rearrangement links TRBV6-1 to TRBJ1-1, with D possibly matching TRBD1 (6 bases). V was clipped by 4 bases and J by 7 bases, with 13 bases between them. Germline values: CDR1 MNHNS, CDR2 SASEGT. This CDR3 spans 13 amino acids. Written as DNA, the CDR3 is TGTGCCAGCAGTGGGACAGCTCATGGTGAAGCTTTCTTT. Amino acids: CASSGTAHGEAFF.

As regards this clone: The same CDR3 arises from other DNA sequences in this sample as well. V is TRBV20-1 and J is TRBJ2-2; D is unresolved. CDR3 length: 11 amino acids. Trimming removed 3 bases at V and 4 bases at J, with 3 bases between. The germline gives CDR1 DFQATT, CDR2 SNEGSKA (reference sequence). The DNA of the CDR3 is TGCAGTGCTAGGGGCACCGGGGAGCTGTTTTTT. Translation gives CSARGTGELFF.

The rearrangement links TRBV6-5 to TRBJ2-7, with D perhaps TRBD2 (5 bases). V was clipped by 6 bases and J by 6 bases, with 15 bases between them. CDR3 length equals 13 residues. Germline V gives CDR1 MNHEY, CDR2 SVGAGI. The CDR3 reads CASRATQGGEQYF. In DNA form, the CDR3 reads TGTGCCAGCAGAGCCACTCAAGGAGGCGAGCAGTACTTC.

The chain links TRBV6-1 to TRBJ1-6; 11 nucleotides align to TRBD1. Germline CDR1 MNHNS, CDR2 SASEGT. The junction had 9 bases not matched to a gene; V was cut back by 10 bases and J by 10 bases. This CDR3 has 14 residues. The CDR3 nucleotides are TGTGCCACCGAGCGGGACAGGGGGATCTCACCCCTCCACTTT. Residues: CATERDRGISPLHF.

V usage is TRBV10-1 and J usage is TRBJ2-1, with 11 bases identical to TRBD2. Germline trimming cut 5 bases from V and 4 bases from J; bases unmatched to any gene: 1. The CDR3 has 14 residues. Looked up from germline, CDR1 is WNHNN and CDR2 is SYGVQD (reference sequence). CDR3 region: CASSRTSGYNEQFF. As DNA, the CDR3 is TGCGCCAGCAGTCGGACTAGCGGGTACAATGAGCAGTTCTTC.

The chain couples TRBV11-2 to TRBJ2-7; the D is unclear. V was shortened by 0 bases and J by 5 bases, with 11 bases between the two germline ends. The CDR3 runs 14 residues. CDR1 and CDR2 (germline): SGHAT, FQNNGV. The CDR3: CASSLDPGTHEQYF. In DNA form, the CDR3 reads TGTGCCAGCAGCTTAGATCCAGGAACCCACGAGCAGTACTTC.

The V and J genes are TRBV4-1 and TRBJ2-3, with 12 positions matching TRBD2. Germline lookup yields CDR1 MGHRA and CDR2 YSYEKL. The CDR3 is 21 residues long. The ends lost 4 bases at V and 4 bases at J; junction bases unmatched: 21. Written as DNA, the CDR3 is TGCGCCAGCAGCCGTTGGCGGAGAAACCGACTAGCGGGAGATTCGGCAGATACGCAGTATTTT. This gives the protein CASSRWRRNRLAGDSADTQYF.

The sample holds one count of this clone. This chain joins TRBV6-1 and TRBJ1-2; D remains ambiguous. Trimming left V 8 bases short and J 1 base short, with 14 bases between. This CDR3 is built from 14 residues. The germline V gene encodes CDR1 MNHNS and CDR2 SASEGT. CDR3 DNA: TGTGCCAGCGTCAAACAGCCGAGTAACTATGGCTACACCTTC. It encodes CASVKQPSNYGYTF.

This chain connects TRBV6-5 to TRBJ1-2; the match to TRBD1 covers 9 bases. CDR1 is MNHEY, CDR2 SVGAGI, per germline. The CDR3 is 15 residues long. Unmatched junction bases numbered 8, after V lost 5 bases and J lost 4 bases. The CDR3 nucleotides are TGTGCCAGCAGTAGCACACAGGGGGCGATCTATGGCTACACCTTC. This encodes CASSSTQGAIYGYTF.

This sequence joins TRBV11-2 and TRBJ1-2, with D possibly TRBD1 on 5 matching bases. Trimming removed 5 bases at V and 11 bases at J, with 21 bases between. CDR1 and CDR2 (germline): SGHAT, FQNNGV. The CDR3 spans 14 residues. The chain's CDR3 is CASSRLTRDAVYTF. CDR3 sequence (DNA): TGTGCCAGCAGCCGTTTGACCCGGGACGCAGTTTACACCTTC. Based on the CDR3 plus reference TRBV11-2 and TRBJ1-2, the full variable domain is EAGVAQSPRYKIIEKRQSVAFWCNPISGHATLYWYQQILGQGPKLLIQFQNNGVVDDSQLPKDRFSAERLKGVDSTLKIQPAKLEDSAVYLCASSRLTRDAVYTFGSGTRLTVV.

This clone has only one observation. The CDR3 sequence is CASSLELAGATDTQYF. DNA of the CDR3: TGTGCCAGCAGCTTGGAACTAGCGGGGGCGACAGATACGCAGTATTTT. The genes are TRBV5-4 and TRBJ2-3, with 11 positions matching TRBD2. After removal of 0 bases from V and 3 bases from J, the junction contained 3 bases not matched to a gene. Germline V gives CDR1 SGHNT, CDR2 YYREEE (reference sequence). CDR3 length equals 16 residues.

The CDR3 bases are TGCGCCAGCAGCTTGTGGGGGGATAACACTGAAGCTTTCTTT. Translated: CASSLWGDNTEAFF. V usage is TRBV5-1 and J usage is TRBJ1-1; D is possibly TRBD1 (5 bases). The V and J ends lost 1 base and 2 bases respectively, with 9 bases between them. The V gene's germline CDR1 is SGHRS and CDR2 YFSETQ. This CDR3 has 14 amino acids.

This clone was seen only once. The genes are TRBV7-2 and TRBJ1-5; TRBD1 agrees at 7 bases. V shed 6 bases, J shed 2 bases, and the junction held 7 bases outside the gene matches. Germline V gene data show CDR1 as SGHTA and CDR2 as FQGNSA. The CDR3 has 15 amino acids. The CDR3 sequence is CASSPDRVGNQPQHF. The CDR3 DNA reads as TGTGCCAGCAGTCCAGACAGGGTTGGCAATCAGCCCCAGCATTTT.

The V gene is TRBV6-1, the J gene TRBJ2-7, with 9 positions matching TRBD1. The V and J ends lost 6 bases and 9 bases, in that order; junction bases with no gene match: 15. There are 15 residues in the CDR3. From germline, CDR1 is MNHNS and CDR2 SASEGT. CDR3 bases: TGTGCCAGCAGCACGGAGCGGGGACAGGGAGGATCGCAGTACTTC. This encodes CASSTERGQGGSQYF.

This clone was counted a single time. V gene TRBV25-1 combines with J gene TRBJ1-4, with 7 bases fitting TRBD1. CDR3 length equals 15 residues. The ends lost 6 bases at V and 7 bases at J; junction bases unmatched: 11. The V gene's germline CDR1 is MGHDK and CDR2 SYGVNS. CDR3 in amino acids: CASSPRTGNGEKLFF. Here the CDR3 DNA reads TGTGCCAGCAGCCCACGGACAGGTAACGGTGAAAAACTGTTTTTT.

This rearrangement joins TRBV5-8 to TRBJ1-2; D might be TRBD1 (5 bases). Trimming removed 0 bases from V and 3 bases from J, with 15 bases in between. CDR3 length equals 16 residues. Per the germline V gene, CDR1 is SGHTS and CDR2 is YDEGEE. The CDR3 is CASSLGFGQIDYGYTF. For the CDR3, the DNA is TGTGCCAGCAGCTTGGGTTTCGGACAAATCGACTATGGCTACACCTTC.

The chain is built from TRBV7-3 and TRBJ2-3, with TRBD2 matching 7 bases. This CDR3 region has 15 residues. The germline CDR1 and CDR2 sequences are SGHTA and FQGTGA. V was clipped by 5 bases and J by 8 bases; unmatched bases: 13. The CDR3: CASSTAGPQRATQYF. CDR3 DNA sequence: TGTGCCAGCAGCACAGCGGGGCCACAAAGGGCTACGCAGTATTTT. Combining the CDR3 with reference TRBV7-3 and TRBJ2-3 gives the whole variable domain GAGVSQTPSNKVTEKGKYVELRCDPISGHTALYWYRQSLGQGPEFLIYFQGTGAADDSGLPNDRFFAVRPEGSVSTLKIQRTERGDSAVYLCASSTAGPQRATQYFGPGTRLTVL.

This chain connects TRBV7-2 to TRBJ1-5; D gene unclear. V was pared by 5 bases and J by 0 bases, with 11 bases between. Germline V gene data show CDR1 as SGHTA and CDR2 as FQGNSA. The CDR3 is 15 residues long. CDR3 loop: CASSAAESSNQPQHF. In nucleotides, the CDR3 is TGTGCCAGCAGCGCCGCTGAGTCTAGCAATCAGCCCCAGCATTTT.

Comment on this clone: Germline is not matched at one junction end, which may reflect a read error. The rearrangement uses TRBV25-1 and TRBJ1-2, with a possible D match to TRBD1 (6 bases). CDR3 size: 15 residues. Germline assignment: CDR1 MGHDK and CDR2 SYGVNS. The CDR3 nucleotides read TGTGCCAGCAGTGAGGGGGGGGCAGGAAACTTTGGCTACACCTTC. Its translation is CASSEGGAGNFGYTF.